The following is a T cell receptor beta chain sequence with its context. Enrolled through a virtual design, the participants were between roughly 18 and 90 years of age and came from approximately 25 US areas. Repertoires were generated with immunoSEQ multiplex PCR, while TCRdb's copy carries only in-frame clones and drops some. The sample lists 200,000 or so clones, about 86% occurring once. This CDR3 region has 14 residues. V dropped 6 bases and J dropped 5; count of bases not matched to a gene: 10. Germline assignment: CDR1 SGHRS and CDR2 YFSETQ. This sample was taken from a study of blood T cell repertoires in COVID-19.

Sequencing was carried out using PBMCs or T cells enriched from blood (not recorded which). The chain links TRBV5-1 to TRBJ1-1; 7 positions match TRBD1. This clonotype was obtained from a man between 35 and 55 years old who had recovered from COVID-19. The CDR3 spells CASTLGQANTEAFF. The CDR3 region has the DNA TGCGCCAGCACACTCGGACAGGCGAATACTGAAGCTTTCTTT. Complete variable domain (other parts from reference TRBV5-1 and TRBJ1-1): KAGVTQTPRYLIKTRGQQVTLSCSPISGHRSVSWYQQTPGQGLQFLFEYFSETQRNKGNFPGRFSGRQFSNSRSEMNVSTLELGDSALYLCASTLGQANTEAFFGQGTRLTVV.